Following are 3 T cell receptor beta chains from one sample sequenced in a study of cytomegalovirus exposure and HLA in healthy donors. Amplification used 60 Vbeta primers and 13 Jbeta primers. Some clones are missing from TCRdb's copy, which holds only in-frame ones; the method was immunoSEQ multiplex PCR. The sample has 50,000 to 70,000 clones. The specimen sequenced was PBMCs. All receptors come from a woman under 30 in good health and CMV-seronegative.

V and J are TRBV6-5 and TRBJ1-2; possible D gene TRBD1, 6 bases. The CDR3 extends over 14 amino acids. The V and J ends lost 7 bases and 6 bases respectively, with 18 bases between them. Germline-derived CDR1 and CDR2 are MNHEY and SVGAGI. The CDR3 sequence is CASIQRGTLDGYTF. CDR3 DNA: TGTGCCAGCATCCAGAGGGGGACGCTCGATGGCTACACCTTC.

The rearrangement joins TRBV6-5 to TRBJ2-5; 7 bases fit TRBD2. The CDR3 runs to 14 residues. The junction had 6 bases not matched to a gene; V was cut back by 6 bases and J by 2 bases. Germline loops: CDR1 MNHEY, CDR2 SVGAGI. CDR3 in DNA: TGTGCCAGCAGACCCGGGGGGTATCAAGAGACCCAGTACTTC. Translating it yields CASRPGGYQETQYF.

To note about this clone: Mismatch with germline at one junction end may stem from a read error. The chain recombines TRBV30 with TRBJ1-2; 11 nucleotides agree with TRBD1. This CDR3 has 15 residues. The germline gives CDR1 GTSNPN, CDR2 SVGIG (reference sequence). CDR3 DNA sequence: TGTGCCGGGAGTGTAAAAGGACAGGGGGCTGATGGCTACACCTTC. Translated, it gives CAGSVKGQGADGYTF. Full variable domain (outside the CDR3, taken from reference TRBV30 and TRBJ1-2): SQTIHQWPATLVQPVGSPLSLECTVEGTSNPNLYWYRQAAGRGLQLLFYSVGIGQISSEVPQNLSASRPQDRQFILSSKKLLLSDSGFYLCAGSVKGQGADGYTFGSGTRLTVV.